This T cell receptor (beta chain) was sequenced for a study of cytomegalovirus exposure and HLA in healthy donors. V lost 6 bases and J lost 0; bases outside the gene matches: 4. Germline CDR1 SEHNR, CDR2 FQNEAQ (reference sequence). The CDR3 length is 14 residues. PCR primers comprised 60 Vbeta and 13 Jbeta primers. Profiled with immunoSEQ multiplex PCR; TCRdb holds only in-frame clones, not every one. The table includes roughly 60,000 clones, approximately 70% detected once. The sequenced material came from PBMCs. J is TRBJ1-1 and V is TRBV7-9; 7 bases are a match to TRBD1. This TCR derives from a woman in her sixties in good health and CMV-seropositive. The DNA of the CDR3 is TGTGCCAGCAGGCCAGGGGGGATGAACACTGAAGCTTTCTTT. Its protein product is CASRPGGMNTEAFF.